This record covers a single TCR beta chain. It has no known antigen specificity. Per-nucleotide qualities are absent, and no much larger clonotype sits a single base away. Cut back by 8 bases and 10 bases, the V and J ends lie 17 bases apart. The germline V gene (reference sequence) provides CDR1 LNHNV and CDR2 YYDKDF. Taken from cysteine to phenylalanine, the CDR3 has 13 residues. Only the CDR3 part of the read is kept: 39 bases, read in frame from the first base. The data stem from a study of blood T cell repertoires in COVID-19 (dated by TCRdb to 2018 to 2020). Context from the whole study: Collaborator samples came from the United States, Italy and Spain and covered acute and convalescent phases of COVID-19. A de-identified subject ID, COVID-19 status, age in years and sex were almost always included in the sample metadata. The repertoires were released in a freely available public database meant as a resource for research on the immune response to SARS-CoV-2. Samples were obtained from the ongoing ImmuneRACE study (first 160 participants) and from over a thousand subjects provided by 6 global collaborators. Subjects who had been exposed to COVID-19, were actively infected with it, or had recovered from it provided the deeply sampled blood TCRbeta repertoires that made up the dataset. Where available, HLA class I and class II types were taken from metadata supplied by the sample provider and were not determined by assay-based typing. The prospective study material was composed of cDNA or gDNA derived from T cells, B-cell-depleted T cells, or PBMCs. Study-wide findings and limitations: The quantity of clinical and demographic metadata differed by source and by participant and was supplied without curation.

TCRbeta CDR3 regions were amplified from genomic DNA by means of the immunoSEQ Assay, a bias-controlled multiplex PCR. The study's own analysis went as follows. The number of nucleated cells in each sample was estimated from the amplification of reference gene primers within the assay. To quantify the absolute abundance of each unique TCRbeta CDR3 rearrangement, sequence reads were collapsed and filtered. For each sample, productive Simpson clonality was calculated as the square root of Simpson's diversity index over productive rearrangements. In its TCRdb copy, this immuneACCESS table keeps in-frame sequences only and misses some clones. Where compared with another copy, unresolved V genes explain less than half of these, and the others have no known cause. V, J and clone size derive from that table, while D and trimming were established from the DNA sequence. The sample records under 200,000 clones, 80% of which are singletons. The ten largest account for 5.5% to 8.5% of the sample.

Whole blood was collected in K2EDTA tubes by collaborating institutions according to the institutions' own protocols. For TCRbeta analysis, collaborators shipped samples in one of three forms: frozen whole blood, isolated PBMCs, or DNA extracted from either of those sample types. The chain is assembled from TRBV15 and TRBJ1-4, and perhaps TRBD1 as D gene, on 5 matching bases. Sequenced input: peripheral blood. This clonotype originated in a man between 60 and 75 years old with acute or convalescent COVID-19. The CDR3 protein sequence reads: CATAGRKKGKLFF. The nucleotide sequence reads TGTGCCACCGCGGGACGGAAAAAGGGAAAACTGTTTTTT.